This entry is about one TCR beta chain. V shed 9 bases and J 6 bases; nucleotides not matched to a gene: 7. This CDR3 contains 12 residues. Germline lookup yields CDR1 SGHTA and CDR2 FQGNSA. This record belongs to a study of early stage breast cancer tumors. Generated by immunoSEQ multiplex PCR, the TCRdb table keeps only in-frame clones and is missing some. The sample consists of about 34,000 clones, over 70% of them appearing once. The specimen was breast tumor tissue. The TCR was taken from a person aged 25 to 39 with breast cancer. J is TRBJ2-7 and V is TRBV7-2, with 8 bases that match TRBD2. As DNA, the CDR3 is TGTGCCAGTGCGGGAGGCCTGCGCGAGCAGTACTTC. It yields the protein CASAGGLREQYF.